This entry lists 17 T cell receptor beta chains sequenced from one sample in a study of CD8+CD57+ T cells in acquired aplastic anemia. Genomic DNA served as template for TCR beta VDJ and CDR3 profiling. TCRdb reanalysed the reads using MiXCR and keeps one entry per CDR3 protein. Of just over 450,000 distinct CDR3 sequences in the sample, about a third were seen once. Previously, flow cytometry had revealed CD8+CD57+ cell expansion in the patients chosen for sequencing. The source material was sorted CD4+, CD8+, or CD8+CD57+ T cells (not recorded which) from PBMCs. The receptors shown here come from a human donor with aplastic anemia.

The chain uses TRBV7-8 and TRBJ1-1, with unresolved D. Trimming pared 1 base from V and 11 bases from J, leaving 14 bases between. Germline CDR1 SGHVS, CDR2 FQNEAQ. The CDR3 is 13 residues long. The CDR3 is CASSLGPDDGAFF. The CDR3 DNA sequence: TGTGCCAGCAGCTTAGGGCCTGACGACGGGGCTTTCTTT.

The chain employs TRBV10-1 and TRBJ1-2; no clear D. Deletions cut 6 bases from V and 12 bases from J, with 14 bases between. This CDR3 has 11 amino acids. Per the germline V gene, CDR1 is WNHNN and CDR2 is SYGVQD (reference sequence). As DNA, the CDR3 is TGCGCCAGCAGGGGATTTTCGGGAAACACCTTC. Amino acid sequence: CASRGFSGNTF.

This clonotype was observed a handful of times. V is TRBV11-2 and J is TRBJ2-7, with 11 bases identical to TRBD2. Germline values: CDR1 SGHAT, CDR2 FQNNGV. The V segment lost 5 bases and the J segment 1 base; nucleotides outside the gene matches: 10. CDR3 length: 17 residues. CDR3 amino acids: CASSRGHRTSGSYEQYF. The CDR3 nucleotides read TGTGCCAGCAGCCGCGGACATAGGACTAGCGGGTCCTACGAGCAGTACTTC.

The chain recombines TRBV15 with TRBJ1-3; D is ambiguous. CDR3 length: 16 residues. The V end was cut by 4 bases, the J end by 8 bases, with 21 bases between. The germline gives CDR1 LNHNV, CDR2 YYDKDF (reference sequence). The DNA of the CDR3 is TGTGCCACCAGCATATATCTGGGCAGAGATGAAGACACCATATATTTT. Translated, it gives CATSIYLGRDEDTIYF.

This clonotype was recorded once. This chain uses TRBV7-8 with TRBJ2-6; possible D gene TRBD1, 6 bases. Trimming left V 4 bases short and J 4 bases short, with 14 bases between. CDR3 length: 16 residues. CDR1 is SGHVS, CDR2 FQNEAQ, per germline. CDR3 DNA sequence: TGTGCCAGCAGCTACTTACAGGGCGCAGGGGCCAACGTCCTGACTTTC. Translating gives CASSYLQGAGANVLTF.

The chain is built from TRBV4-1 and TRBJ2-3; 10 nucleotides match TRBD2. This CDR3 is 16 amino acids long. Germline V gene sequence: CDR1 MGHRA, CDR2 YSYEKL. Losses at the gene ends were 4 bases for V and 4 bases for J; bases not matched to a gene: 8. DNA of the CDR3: TGCGCCAGCAGCCTCGGGACTAGCGTTCGGGCAGATACGCAGTATTTT. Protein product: CASSLGTSVRADTQYF.

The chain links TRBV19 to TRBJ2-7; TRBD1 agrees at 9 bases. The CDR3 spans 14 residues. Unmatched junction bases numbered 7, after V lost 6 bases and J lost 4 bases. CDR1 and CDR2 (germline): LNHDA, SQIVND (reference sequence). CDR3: CASRKDRGGYEQYF. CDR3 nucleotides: TGTGCCAGTAGAAAGGACAGGGGAGGTTACGAGCAGTACTTC.

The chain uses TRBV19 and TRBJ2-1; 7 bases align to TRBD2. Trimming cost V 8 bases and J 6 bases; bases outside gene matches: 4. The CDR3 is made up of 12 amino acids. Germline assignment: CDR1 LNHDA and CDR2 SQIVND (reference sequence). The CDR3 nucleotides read TGTGCCAGTGGACCGGGGGGCAATGAGCAGTTCTTC. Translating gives CASGPGGNEQFF.

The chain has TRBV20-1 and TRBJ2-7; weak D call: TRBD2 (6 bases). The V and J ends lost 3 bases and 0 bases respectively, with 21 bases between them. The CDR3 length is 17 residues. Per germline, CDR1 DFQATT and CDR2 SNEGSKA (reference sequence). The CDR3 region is CSASLGTVGLRSYEQYF. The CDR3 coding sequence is TGCAGTGCTAGTTTAGGGACGGTGGGACTTCGCTCCTACGAGCAGTACTTC.

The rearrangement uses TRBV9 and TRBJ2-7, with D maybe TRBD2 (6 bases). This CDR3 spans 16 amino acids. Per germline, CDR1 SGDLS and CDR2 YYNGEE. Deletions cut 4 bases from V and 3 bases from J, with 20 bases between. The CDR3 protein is CASSLFAGLSNYEQYF. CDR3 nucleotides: TGTGCCAGCAGCTTATTTGCCGGACTATCAAACTACGAGCAGTACTTC.

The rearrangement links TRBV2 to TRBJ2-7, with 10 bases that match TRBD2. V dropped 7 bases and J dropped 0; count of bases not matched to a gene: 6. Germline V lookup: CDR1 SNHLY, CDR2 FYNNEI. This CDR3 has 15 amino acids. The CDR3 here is CASITSGTSSYEQYF. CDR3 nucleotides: TGTGCCAGCATTACTAGCGGGACTAGCTCCTACGAGCAGTACTTC.

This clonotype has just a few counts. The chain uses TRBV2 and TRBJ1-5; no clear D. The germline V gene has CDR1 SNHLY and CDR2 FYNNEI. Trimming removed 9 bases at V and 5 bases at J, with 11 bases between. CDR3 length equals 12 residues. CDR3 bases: TGTGCCAGTCACACCCGGGATCAGCCCCAGCATTTT. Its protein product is CASHTRDQPQHF.

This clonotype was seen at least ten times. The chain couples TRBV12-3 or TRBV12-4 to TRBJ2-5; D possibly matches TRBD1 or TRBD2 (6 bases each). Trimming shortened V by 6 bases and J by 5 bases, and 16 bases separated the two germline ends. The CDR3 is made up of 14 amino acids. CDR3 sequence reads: CASRKTGGEETQYF. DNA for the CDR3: TGTGCCAGCAGGAAGACAGGAGGGGAGGAGACCCAGTACTTC.

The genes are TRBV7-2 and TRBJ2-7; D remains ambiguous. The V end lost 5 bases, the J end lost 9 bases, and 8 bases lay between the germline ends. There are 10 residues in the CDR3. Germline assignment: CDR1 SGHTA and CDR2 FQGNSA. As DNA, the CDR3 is TGTGCCAGCAGCCCCGGCGGGCAGTACTTC. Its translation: CASSPGGQYF.

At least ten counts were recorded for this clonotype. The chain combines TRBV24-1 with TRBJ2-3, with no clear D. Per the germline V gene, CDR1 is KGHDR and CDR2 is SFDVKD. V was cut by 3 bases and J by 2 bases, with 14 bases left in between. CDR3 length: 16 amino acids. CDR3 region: CATSDKSVDATDTQYF. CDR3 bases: TGTGCCACCAGTGATAAGTCGGTGGATGCCACAGATACGCAGTATTTT.

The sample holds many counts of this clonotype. CDR3 residues: CATSDREGETQYF. The CDR3 DNA is TGTGCCACCAGTGACCGGGAAGGGGAGACCCAGTACTTC. The chain joins TRBV24-1 to TRBJ2-5; D is possibly TRBD2 (5 bases). Trimming removed 4 bases from V and 5 bases from J, with 10 bases in between. This CDR3 comprises 13 residues. The V gene's germline CDR1 is KGHDR and CDR2 SFDVKD.

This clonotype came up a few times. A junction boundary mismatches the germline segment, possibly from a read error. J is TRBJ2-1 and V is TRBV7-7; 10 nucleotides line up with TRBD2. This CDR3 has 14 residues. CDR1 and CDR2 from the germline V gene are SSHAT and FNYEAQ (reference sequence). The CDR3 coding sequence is TGTGCTAGCAGCCCAGCGGGAGGGCTAGGTGAGCAGTTCTTC. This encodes CASSPAGGLGEQFF.